These 14 T cell receptor beta chains were all obtained from the same sample, sequenced in a study of blood T cell repertoires in COVID-19. Profiled with immunoSEQ multiplex PCR; TCRdb holds only in-frame clones, not every one. The table shows a few hundred thousand clones, with around nine tenths occurring only once. The sample comprised peripheral blood. The source is a man in his forties or fifties with acute or convalescent COVID-19.

V gene TRBV7-9 combines with J gene TRBJ1-6, with D possibly matching TRBD1 (6 bases). CDR3 length: 15 residues. V gave up 6 bases and J gave up 9 bases, with 18 bases separating them. In germline, CDR1 is SEHNR, CDR2 FQNEAQ (reference sequence). The CDR3: CASRDYSGGLSPLHF. In DNA form, the CDR3 reads TGTGCCAGCAGGGATTACTCGGGGGGCCTTTCACCCCTCCACTTT.

As to this clone: Other DNA sequences from this sample encode an identical CDR3 as well. The genes are TRBV10-1 and TRBJ2-2; the match to TRBD1 covers 9 bases. Germline V gene lookup returns CDR1 WNHNN and CDR2 SYGVQD (reference sequence). The CDR3 is 15 residues long. Trimming removed 5 bases from V and 2 bases from J; junction bases left unmatched: 3. Written as DNA, the CDR3 is TGCGCCAGCAGTCCGGGACAGGGTAACACCGGGGAGCTGTTTTTT. This encodes CASSPGQGNTGELFF.

The chain couples TRBV7-8 to TRBJ1-3; D remains unclear. Germline-derived CDR1 and CDR2 are SGHVS and FQNEAQ. The germline V and J ends were trimmed by 3 bases and 5 bases, with 8 bases remaining between them. The CDR3 is 13 residues long. The CDR3 nucleotides read TGTGCCAGCAGCTTGTCTATCCGAAACACCATATATTTT. It yields the protein CASSLSIRNTIYF.

V and J are TRBV7-2 and TRBJ2-7; D might be TRBD2 (6 bases). The CDR3 consists of 13 residues. The ends were cut back, 3 bases at V and 5 bases at J, with 11 bases in the middle. Germline CDR1 is SGHTA and CDR2 is FQGNSA. The CDR3 DNA sequence: TGTGCCAGCAGCTTCGGGAGACTAGACGAGCAGTACTTC. As protein: CASSFGRLDEQYF.

The gene calls are TRBV3-1 (or the pseudogene TRBV3-2) and TRBJ2-3; D is possibly TRBD1 (6 bases). Deletions cut 1 base from V and 2 bases from J, with 10 bases between. CDR1 and CDR2 (germline): LGHDT, YNNKEL (reference sequence). This CDR3 is built from 15 residues. CDR3 in amino acids: CASSQGGHFTDTQYF. The CDR3 region has the DNA TGTGCCAGCAGCCAAGGGGGACACTTCACAGATACGCAGTATTTT.

Written as DNA, the CDR3 is TGCGCCAGCAGCTTAGCGACTACTCGGGACGAGCAGTACTTC. The encoded protein is CASSLATTRDEQYF. This chain links TRBV5-1 with TRBJ2-7; weak D call: TRBD2 (5 bases). Germline V lookup: CDR1 SGHRS, CDR2 YFSETQ. The ends were cut back, 2 bases at V and 5 bases at J, with 14 bases in the middle. There are 14 residues in the CDR3.

The chain uses TRBV11-2 and TRBJ1-6; 8 positions agree with TRBD1. The CDR3 consists of 15 residues. Per the germline V gene, CDR1 is SGHAT and CDR2 is FQNNGV. V gave up 8 bases and J gave up 9 bases; unmatched junction bases: 12. CDR3 region: CASGRQGLGFSPLHF. The CDR3 coding sequence is TGTGCCAGCGGACGACAGGGGCTGGGGTTTTCACCCCTCCACTTT.

The V and J genes are TRBV19 and TRBJ2-6; 9 bases fit TRBD1. This CDR3 contains 18 residues. Germline CDR1 LNHDA, CDR2 SQIVND (reference sequence). Trimming removed 6 bases from V and 2 bases from J; junction bases left unmatched: 11. CDR3 in amino acids: CASRLAGQGNPGANVLTF. CDR3 nucleotides: TGTGCCAGTAGGCTTGCGGGACAGGGAAATCCTGGGGCCAACGTCCTGACTTTC.

The rearrangement joins TRBV3-1 (or the pseudogene TRBV3-2) to TRBJ1-2; D is possibly TRBD1 (5 bases). V was clipped by 0 bases and J by 5 bases, with 13 bases between them. CDR3 length equals 15 residues. Germline CDR1 is LGHDT and CDR2 is YNNKEL (reference sequence). This CDR3 reads CASSQEPGTRYGYTF. For the CDR3, the DNA is TGTGCCAGCAGCCAAGAGCCAGGGACTCGTTATGGCTACACCTTC.

This clone was observed a single time. The rearrangement joins TRBV14 to TRBJ1-4, with D perhaps TRBD1 (6 bases). Trimming took 3 bases from V and 8 from J, leaving 16 bases between them. Germline V gene data show CDR1 as SGHDN and CDR2 as FVKESK. CDR3 size: 15 residues. The CDR3 DNA sequence: TGTGCCAGCAGCCAGAGGGACAAGGCCCCCGAAAAACTGTTTTTT. Its protein product is CASSQRDKAPEKLFF.

This rearrangement joins TRBV7-4 to TRBJ1-4, with 8 nucleotides matching TRBD1. This CDR3 comprises 17 residues. V lost 2 bases, J lost 7 bases, and 12 bases stayed unmatched. The germline CDR1 and CDR2 sequences are SGHVT and SQSDAQ. The CDR3 here is CASSLRAGRDRREKLFF. The CDR3 bases are TGTGCCAGCAGCTTAAGGGCGGGCCGGGACAGGCGTGAAAAACTGTTTTTT.

The J gene is TRBJ2-1, the V gene TRBV11-2, with D perhaps TRBD1 (5 bases). CDR1 is SGHAT, CDR2 FQNNGV, per germline. The CDR3 length is 19 residues. The V and J ends lost 0 bases and 1 base respectively, with 19 bases between them. The CDR3 sequence is CASSLESGAFQLSYNEQFF. The CDR3, as DNA: TGTGCCAGCAGCTTAGAATCTGGGGCATTCCAGCTTTCCTACAATGAGCAGTTCTTC. Drawing the rest from reference TRBV11-2 and TRBJ2-1, the complete variable domain is EAGVAQSPRYKIIEKRQSVAFWCNPISGHATLYWYQQILGQGPKLLIQFQNNGVVDDSQLPKDRFSAERLKGVDSTLKIQPAKLEDSAVYLCASSLESGAFQLSYNEQFFGPGTRLTVL.

The chain uses TRBV15 and TRBJ1-2; perhaps TRBD1 as D (6 bases). CDR1 is LNHNV, CDR2 YYDKDF, per germline (reference sequence). V was shortened by 2 bases and J by 4 bases, with 11 bases between the two germline ends. The CDR3 length is 14 residues. The CDR3 DNA reads TGTGCCACCAGCAGACCCACAGGGCGCTATGGCTACACCTTC. This encodes CATSRPTGRYGYTF.

This sequence joins TRBV10-1 and TRBJ2-7, with TRBD1 matching 9 bases. With V trimmed by 5 bases and J by 1 base, 3 bases remained unmatched. Germline CDR1 is WNHNN and CDR2 is SYGVQD (reference sequence). The CDR3 extends over 14 amino acids. The CDR3 sequence is CASSQDRGSYEQYF. The CDR3 region has the DNA TGCGCCAGCAGTCAGGACAGGGGATCCTACGAGCAGTACTTC.